These T cell receptor beta chains were read from a single sample in a study of blood T cells in healthy people across ages. MiXCR, run by TCRdb on the 5' RACE reads, gives a single entry per CDR3 protein. The profile shows roughly 860,000 distinct CDR3 sequences, approximately 67% of them singletons. Sequencing was performed on blood. These receptors were collected from a man between 25 and 39 years old in good health. CDR3s include the opening cysteine and the closing phenylalanine or tryptophan. Rows give clone size only sometimes, using once, few, many, or a class for an expanded clone.

clone_size	v_call	cdr3_aa
few	TRBV3-1	CASLQAGANVLTF
-	TRBV7-2	CASSLAMLAGFTDTQYF
-	TRBV3-1	CASSRERPGQGCEQYF
few	TRBV6-1	CASSLDRGRRDQYF
-	TRBV4-3	CVSSQEGADTDTQYF
-	TRBV7-3	CASSVGRITGELFF
once	TRBV7-9	CASSLAPGQGRGKLFF
-	TRBV7-2	CASSHPPGFDEQYF
-	TRBV27	CASSLRFSGAGRGEQYF
few	TRBV28	CASNPLDPTRNEQFF
-	TRBV6-6	CASSVEGGNIQYF
-	TRBV6-1	CATTTGPSSYNSPLHF
-	TRBV7-8	CASSLTDSSETQYF
few	TRBV7-2	CASSPLLAGTTEQFF
-	TRBV29-1	CSVDLQGANTEAFF
-	TRBV6-2/TRBV6-3	CASSSLRGGQPQHF
few	TRBV7-2	CASSPSGEGADTQYF
-	TRBV6-2/TRBV6-3	CASSTPGQAFEAFF
-	TRBV7-9	CASSAGTALNTEAFF
-	TRBV6-5	CASSLRGTGVYNEQFF
-	TRBV4-2	CASSLRWGNYEQYF
-	TRBV25-1	CASSPGVPGANVLTF
-	TRBV4-2	CASSPRTGERYEQYF
-	TRBV5-1	CASSLGTESYGYTF
-	TRBV7-2	CASSLVVHTQTYEQYF
-	TRBV20-1	CSARSGRGEETQYF
-	TRBV13	CASRGISGTGFSEQYF
once	TRBV5-1	CASSFTGTTNNEQFF
-	TRBV20-1	CSARGAGVGAGTDTQYF
-	TRBV29-1	CSVHRGNEQFF
-	TRBV20-1	CSARVTNQPQHF
-	TRBV15	CATSNFIGPEETQYF
once	TRBV7-8	CASSRRDPFYTF
-	TRBV5-1	CASSWRPGTYEQYF
-	TRBV5-6	CASSLRDPNTDTQYF
few	TRBV12-5	CASGRPGWGGHNEQFF
once	TRBV9	CASSDGGGKLFF
few	TRBV29-1	CSVYPAGQSYEQYF
few	TRBV4-3	CASSQGGGQYF
-	TRBV5-1	CASSLHDSLDEQYF
-	TRBV3-1	CASSHGGETGSHNEQFF
few	TRBV9	CASSLRQGAFGANVLTF
-	TRBV29-1	CSVGVLSGASILTF
-	TRBV7-9	CASSLMGSGGYTF
few	TRBV5-4	CASSATGRQVDTQYF
-	TRBV29-1	CSVRQSSSYEQYF
-	TRBV7-2	CASSTKIGSNEQFF
-	TRBV7-3	CASSLTPIAGETYEQYF
few	TRBV5-1	CASSLAGPPTYNEQFF